This is a list of T cell receptor beta chains from one sample in a study of OX40 agonist ivuxolimab in advanced cancers. TCRdb's copy holds only in-frame clones and misses some; the assay was immunoSEQ multiplex PCR. The table shows more than 25,000 clones, with 70% to 80% occurring only once. This specimen consisted of CD4+ or CD8+ T cells sorted from blood, obtained in a trial of the OX40 agonist ivuxolimab. All receptors come from an adult with an advanced solid tumor such as melanoma, head and neck, liver or kidney cancer. Each CDR3 is given with its conserved first and last residue. D genes are given only for firm matches. Clone size is not always given. Where it is, it says once, few, many or a class for expanded clones.

clone_size j_call d_call v_call cdr3_nt cdr3_aa
once TRBJ2-7 . TRBV19 TGTGCCAGTTCCCCTCGAGGGGGGCTGTACGAGCAGTACTTC CASSPRGGLYEQYF
. TRBJ2-3 . TRBV4-1 TGCGCCAGCAGCCAAGTCAGTAATCTTGATACGCAGTATTTT CASSQVSNLDTQYF
. TRBJ1-4 TRBD1 TRBV19 TGTGCCAGTAGTATTGGGACAGGCGGTGAAAAACTGTTTTTT CASSIGTGGEKLFF
. TRBJ2-1 TRBD1 TRBV30 TGTGCCTGGGGGACAGGGGCCCTTTCTGGGTTTTACAATGAGCAGTTCTTC CAWGTGALSGFYNEQFF
. TRBJ2-2 . TRBV11-2 TGTGCCAGCAGCTCAACTGGGGAGCTGTTTTTT CASSSTGELFF
. TRBJ2-5 . TRBV27 TGTGCCAGCAGCCCCCGGGTTGACGGGGCGTCCCAGTACTTC CASSPRVDGASQYF
. TRBJ2-3 . TRBV29-1 TGCAGCGCTGGGGCAGGGATCAGCACAGATACGCAGTATTTT CSAGAGISTDTQYF
. TRBJ2-5 TRBD1 TRBV5-4 TGTGCCAGCAGCTCGGGACAGGGGCTGTATGAGACCCAGTACTTC CASSSGQGLYETQYF
once TRBJ2-5 TRBD1 TRBV9 TGTGCCAGCAGCGTCACAGGGGGGACGGAGACCCAGTACTTC CASSVTGGTETQYF
. TRBJ2-1 . TRBV10-1 TGCGCCAGCAGTGAATTAGCGGAGGCCTACAATGAGCAGTTCTTC CASSELAEAYNEQFF
. TRBJ1-2 . TRBV7-9 TGTGCCAGCAGCATCGGGGGCTCCTATGGCTACACCTTC CASSIGGSYGYTF
large TRBJ1-2 TRBD1 TRBV2 TGTGCCAGCAGTGAATTCGGGACAGGGTATGATGGCTACACCTTC CASSEFGTGYDGYTF
. TRBJ2-2 . TRBV5-1 TGCGCCAGCAGCTTGTGGTTGAGAACAGGGCTGAACGGGGAGCTGTTTTTT CASSLWLRTGLNGELFF
. TRBJ2-5 TRBD2 TRBV7-3 TGTGCCAGCAGCCCTTCTAGCGGGATAGGGGAGACCCAGTACTTC CASSPSSGIGETQYF
. TRBJ1-2 TRBD1 TRBV28 TGTGCCAGCAACATTCGGTTCGTTGGGGGACAGGACTATGGCTACACCTTC CASNIRFVGGQDYGYTF